This T cell receptor beta chain stems from a study of monozygotic twins with inflammatory bowel disease. For each CDR3 protein, TCRdb gives one entry from its re-call of the 5' RACE reads, without DNA. The repertoire table contains a few hundred thousand distinct CDR3 sequences. This CDR3 spans 15 amino acids. Per the germline V gene, CDR1 is SGHRS and CDR2 is YFSETQ. Sequenced input: blood. The chain joins TRBV5-1 to TRBJ1-1; TCRdb outputs TRBD1, but without DNA this stays unchecked. The TCR originated in a human donor with ulcerative colitis or Crohn's disease, or a healthy co-twin of an affected twin (not recorded which). CDR3 loop: CASSWASGRNTEAFF.